A selection of T cell receptor beta chains follows, all from one sample in a study of technical replicates of blood from a handful of donors. The table came from immunoSEQ multiplex PCR; TCRdb's copy has only in-frame clones and leaves some out. The table records over 60,000 clones, over 85% of them present only once. Specimen: PBMCs. The receptors originated from a human donor in good health. Some clones in this sample may be carry-over from other donors' samples. Each CDR3 is given with its conserved first and last residue. A row's size may be missing; if present it is once, few, many or a size class.

size | J | length | V | CDR3
- | TRBJ1-2 | 15 | TRBV10-3 | CAISSFRTESYGYTF
- | TRBJ2-3 | 15 | TRBV6-1 | CASTRLAGSTDTQYF
once | TRBJ2-5 | 13 | TRBV18 | CASSPPRRETQYF
- | TRBJ2-5 | 11 | TRBV30 | CAWSTGETQYF
medium-sized | TRBJ1-6 | 22 | TRBV10-1 | CASSDLGALGTRRSSYNSPLHF
- | TRBJ1-1 | 15 | TRBV5-6 | CASSRTGGLNTEAFF
- | TRBJ2-1 | 15 | TRBV19 | CASQGEASIPNEQFF
- | TRBJ2-1 | 16 | TRBV6-6 | CASSRFGTGNYNEQFF
- | TRBJ2-5 | 16 | TRBV7-8 | CASSRLRSVAIETQYF
- | TRBJ1-1 | 15 | TRBV5-6 | CASSIPWDSGTEAFF
once | TRBJ1-6 | 15 | TRBV19 | CASSIDTVSDSPLHF
- | TRBJ2-7 | 13 | TRBV11-2 | CASSNGGTYEQYF
- | TRBJ2-2 | 15 | TRBV6-1 | CASRILERDTGELFF
- | TRBJ2-3 | 14 | TRBV2 | CASTQQGASDTQYF
- | TRBJ2-7 | 15 | TRBV19 | CASSIIQGAVHEQYF
- | TRBJ1-3 | 15 | TRBV30 | CAWSVREQRGNTIYF
- | TRBJ2-7 | 17 | TRBV27 | CASGPLVGLAEFYEQYF
- | TRBJ2-3 | 15 | TRBV4-1 | CASSQEDRGRDTQYF
few | TRBJ2-5 | 14 | TRBV15 | CATSRGPGPETQYF
- | TRBJ1-6 | 14 | TRBV5-4 | CASSLDRVDSPLHF
- | TRBJ1-1 | 14 | TRBV5-6 | CASSWGQGNTEAFF
- | TRBJ2-1 | 12 | TRBV29-1 | CSSGQGNNEQFF
- | TRBJ2-7 | 15 | TRBV5-6 | CASSRARGRRVEQYF
- | TRBJ2-7 | 14 | TRBV11-2 | CASRPAGFSYEQYF
few | TRBJ2-7 | 13 | TRBV30 | CAWSGLAGNEQYF
- | TRBJ2-3 | 15 | TRBV6-5 | CASSPGRAGGDTQYF
- | TRBJ2-1 | 13 | TRBV11-3 | CASRGGGYNEQFF
- | TRBJ1-1 | 14 | TRBV5-1 | CASSLDHPGIEAFF
once | TRBJ1-2 | 13 | TRBV30 | CAWSVPQGRGYTF
- | TRBJ1-4 | 12 | TRBV7-2 | CAGDRGGEKLFF
- | TRBJ2-7 | 17 | TRBV7-9 | CASSFPTGTGGSYEQYF
- | TRBJ2-1 | 13 | TRBV19 | CASSIGNSGSRFF